Below, one TCR beta chain is given with its context. This specimen comes from a study of control samples from healthy donors and cancer patients. Using immunoSEQ multiplex PCR, the repertoire was profiled, and TCRdb retains in-frame clones only, with some absent. The sample lists roughly 80,000 clones; about 88% were seen once. Germline CDR1 reads LNHDA; CDR2 reads SQIVND (reference sequence). The CDR3 length is 16 residues. The junction had 6 bases not matched to a gene; V was cut back by 3 bases and J by 4 bases. This chain links TRBV19 with TRBJ2-2; 9 bases agree with TRBD2. The sample comprised blood. The receptor's source is a woman in her forties or fifties in good health. DNA of the CDR3: TGTGCCAGTAGTATCTCTAGCGGGGATAGCACCGGGGAGCTGTTTTTT. Protein product: CASSISSGDSTGELFF.